A selection of T cell receptor beta chains follows, all from one sample in a study of blood T cell repertoires in COVID-19. The data were produced by immunoSEQ multiplex PCR, yet TCRdb's version contains in-frame clones alone and is incomplete. In the table there are approximately 35,000 clones, 91% of which are singletons. Source material: peripheral blood. The receptors were gathered from a human donor with active COVID-19. The donor label of this sample is uncertain. Each CDR3 is given with its conserved first and last residue. D genes are given only for firm matches. The size of a clone is reported for some rows only, either as once, few or many, or as a class for expanded clones.

cdr3_aa: CASSQGLDEKLFF; cdr3_nt: TGTGCCAGCAGCCAGGGGTTGGATGAAAAACTGTTTTTT; clone_size: NA; j_call: TRBJ1-4; v_call: TRBV7-9; d_call: NA
cdr3_aa: CASSSQSGAYNEQFF; cdr3_nt: TGTGCCAGCAGCTCCCAAAGCGGGGCCTACAATGAGCAGTTCTTC; clone_size: NA; j_call: TRBJ2-1; v_call: TRBV7-3; d_call: TRBD2
cdr3_aa: CASSLGQGNTEAFF; cdr3_nt: TGTGCCAGCAGCTTGGGACAGGGGAACACTGAAGCTTTCTTT; clone_size: NA; j_call: TRBJ1-1; v_call: TRBV11-2; d_call: TRBD1
cdr3_aa: CASSPGLAGGQETQYF; cdr3_nt: TGTGCCAGCAGCCCGGGACTAGCGGGGGGGCAAGAGACCCAGTACTTC; clone_size: NA; j_call: TRBJ2-5; v_call: TRBV3-1/TRBV3-2; d_call: TRBD2
cdr3_aa: CASSLADRGVVGIQYF; cdr3_nt: TGTGCCAGCAGCTTAGCGGACAGGGGGGTGGTAGGCATTCAGTACTTC; clone_size: NA; j_call: TRBJ2-4; v_call: TRBV7-6; d_call: TRBD1
cdr3_aa: CASSLVGSVANYGYTF; cdr3_nt: TGTGCCAGCAGCTTAGTTGGCAGCGTAGCTAACTATGGCTACACCTTC; clone_size: NA; j_call: TRBJ1-2; v_call: TRBV7-8; d_call: NA
cdr3_aa: CASRLGTGAYEQYF; cdr3_nt: TGTGCCAGCAGATTAGGGACAGGGGCCTACGAGCAGTACTTC; clone_size: NA; j_call: TRBJ2-7; v_call: TRBV6-5; d_call: TRBD1
cdr3_aa: CASSFTQGSYEQYF; cdr3_nt: TGCGCCAGCAGCTTCACTCAGGGCAGCTACGAGCAGTACTTC; clone_size: NA; j_call: TRBJ2-7; v_call: TRBV5-1; d_call: NA
cdr3_aa: CASSHELAGGRNEQFF; cdr3_nt: TGTGCCAGCAGCCACGAACTAGCGGGGGGGCGGAATGAGCAGTTCTTC; clone_size: NA; j_call: TRBJ2-1; v_call: TRBV4-2; d_call: TRBD2
cdr3_aa: CASISGRGLNEQFF; cdr3_nt: TGTGCCAGTATAAGCGGGAGGGGACTCAATGAGCAGTTCTTC; clone_size: once; j_call: TRBJ2-1; v_call: TRBV27; d_call: TRBD2
cdr3_aa: CASSLRGATDTQYF; cdr3_nt: TGTGCCAGCAGCTTACGGGGGGCCACAGATACGCAGTATTTT; clone_size: NA; j_call: TRBJ2-3; v_call: TRBV11-3; d_call: NA
cdr3_aa: CASSQASVPSPLHF; cdr3_nt: TGCGCCAGCAGCCAAGCGAGCGTACCTTCACCCCTCCACTTT; clone_size: few; j_call: TRBJ1-6; v_call: TRBV4-1; d_call: NA
cdr3_aa: CASSSRTSGSGFGTGELFF; cdr3_nt: TGTGCCAGCAGCTCGCGGACTAGCGGGAGTGGGTTTGGGACCGGGGAGCTGTTTTTT; clone_size: NA; j_call: TRBJ2-2; v_call: TRBV7-3; d_call: TRBD2
cdr3_aa: CASSFGTGVQQPQHF; cdr3_nt: TGTGCCAGCAGTTTCGGGACAGGGGTTCAACAGCCCCAGCATTTT; clone_size: NA; j_call: TRBJ1-5; v_call: TRBV27; d_call: TRBD1
cdr3_aa: CASSYGAGGTTNEQYF; cdr3_nt: TGTGCCAGCAGTTACGGAGCGGGAGGAACTACCAACGAGCAGTACTTC; clone_size: NA; j_call: TRBJ2-7; v_call: TRBV6-2/TRBV6-3; d_call: TRBD2
cdr3_aa: CASSLFDSRTNEKLFF; cdr3_nt: TGTGCCAGCAGTCTCTTTGACAGCAGAACTAATGAAAAACTGTTTTTT; clone_size: once; j_call: TRBJ1-4; v_call: TRBV2; d_call: NA
cdr3_aa: CASSQPLQGPQETQYF; cdr3_nt: TGTGCCAGCAGCCAACCTCTACAGGGGCCCCAAGAGACCCAGTACTTC; clone_size: once; j_call: TRBJ2-5; v_call: TRBV4-2; d_call: TRBD1
cdr3_aa: CASSVNEGRGYGYTF; cdr3_nt: TGTGCCAGCAGCGTTAATGAGGGAAGAGGGTATGGCTACACCTTC; clone_size: NA; j_call: TRBJ1-2; v_call: TRBV9; d_call: NA
cdr3_aa: CASSPRDRGETQYF; cdr3_nt: TGTGCCAGCTCCCCCCGGGACAGGGGTGAGACCCAGTACTTC; clone_size: NA; j_call: TRBJ2-5; v_call: TRBV6-5; d_call: TRBD1
cdr3_aa: CASSVGTSGGAAYNEQFF; cdr3_nt: TGTGCCAGCAGCGTAGGGACTAGCGGGGGGGCCGCCTACAATGAGCAGTTCTTC; clone_size: NA; j_call: TRBJ2-1; v_call: TRBV9; d_call: TRBD2
cdr3_aa: CASSSRGYYQPQHF; cdr3_nt: TGTGCCAGCAGTTCCCGGGGTTACTATCAGCCCCAGCATTTT; clone_size: NA; j_call: TRBJ1-5; v_call: TRBV6-2/TRBV6-3; d_call: NA
cdr3_aa: CASSPGLLEGYGYTF; cdr3_nt: TGTGCCAGCAGCCCCGGACTGTTAGAGGGCTATGGCTACACCTTC; clone_size: NA; j_call: TRBJ1-2; v_call: TRBV9; d_call: NA
cdr3_aa: CASRQGTYEQYF; cdr3_nt: TGTGCCAGCAGACAGGGAACCTACGAGCAGTACTTC; clone_size: once; j_call: TRBJ2-7; v_call: TRBV25-1; d_call: NA
cdr3_aa: CASSLTGPGANVLTF; cdr3_nt: TGTGCCAGCAGCCTAACAGGGCCTGGGGCCAACGTCCTGACTTTC; clone_size: NA; j_call: TRBJ2-6; v_call: TRBV7-9; d_call: NA
cdr3_aa: CASSVGGGWGEKLFF; cdr3_nt: TGTGCCAGCAGCGTAGGAGGGGGCTGGGGTGAAAAACTGTTTTTT; clone_size: NA; j_call: TRBJ1-4; v_call: TRBV9; d_call: TRBD1
cdr3_aa: CASSLVARETQYF; cdr3_nt: TGTGCCAGCAGCTTAGTAGCCCGGGAGACCCAGTACTTC; clone_size: NA; j_call: TRBJ2-5; v_call: TRBV7-9; d_call: NA
cdr3_aa: CASSSRLAGGELFF; cdr3_nt: TGTGCCAGCAGCTCGAGACTAGCAGGCGGGGAGCTGTTTTTT; clone_size: NA; j_call: TRBJ2-2; v_call: TRBV7-2; d_call: TRBD2
cdr3_aa: CASSVWGRDTQYF; cdr3_nt: TGTGCCAGCAGCGTCTGGGGCCGGGATACGCAGTATTTT; clone_size: NA; j_call: TRBJ2-3; v_call: TRBV14; d_call: NA
cdr3_aa: CASSLDRGSTDTQYF; cdr3_nt: TGTGCCAGCAGCTTAGATCGGGGTAGCACAGATACGCAGTATTTT; clone_size: NA; j_call: TRBJ2-3; v_call: TRBV7-8; d_call: NA
cdr3_aa: CASSLSGRAYNEQFF; cdr3_nt: TGTGCCAGCAGCCTTAGCGGGAGGGCCTACAATGAGCAGTTCTTC; clone_size: NA; j_call: TRBJ2-1; v_call: TRBV6-2/TRBV6-3; d_call: TRBD2
cdr3_aa: CASSYGGSGNTEAFF; cdr3_nt: TGTGCCAGCAGTTACGGGGGGTCAGGGAACACTGAAGCTTTCTTT; clone_size: NA; j_call: TRBJ1-1; v_call: TRBV6-5; d_call: NA
cdr3_aa: CATRNRVSGNTIYF; cdr3_nt: TGTGCCACCCGAAACAGGGTTTCGGGAAACACCATATATTTT; clone_size: NA; j_call: TRBJ1-3; v_call: TRBV28; d_call: NA
cdr3_aa: CASSTDRGTDTQYF; cdr3_nt: TGCGCCAGCAGCACGGACAGGGGCACAGATACGCAGTATTTT; clone_size: NA; j_call: TRBJ2-3; v_call: TRBV5-1; d_call: TRBD1
cdr3_aa: CAWSVGAGSAPQHF; cdr3_nt: TGTGCCTGGAGTGTAGGGGCAGGATCGGCGCCCCAGCATTTT; clone_size: NA; j_call: TRBJ1-5; v_call: TRBV30; d_call: NA
cdr3_aa: CASSPKTSGQGVGTDTQYF; cdr3_nt: TGTGCCAGCAGCCCTAAAACGTCGGGACAGGGGGTTGGCACAGATACGCAGTATTTT; clone_size: NA; j_call: TRBJ2-3; v_call: TRBV12-1; d_call: NA
cdr3_aa: CASSSGTSGRTEQFF; cdr3_nt: TGTGCCAGCAGTTCTGGGACTAGCGGGAGAACCGAGCAGTTCTTC; clone_size: NA; j_call: TRBJ2-1; v_call: TRBV27; d_call: TRBD2
cdr3_aa: CASSEYLGSTDTQYF; cdr3_nt: TGTGCCAGCAGCGAATACCTAGGAAGCACAGATACGCAGTATTTT; clone_size: NA; j_call: TRBJ2-3; v_call: TRBV27; d_call: NA
cdr3_aa: CASSDHQDGRYDEQFF; cdr3_nt: TGTGCCAGCAGCGACCATCAGGACGGGAGATACGATGAGCAGTTCTTC; clone_size: few; j_call: TRBJ2-1; v_call: TRBV9; d_call: NA
cdr3_aa: CASSPSGGLASTDTQYF; cdr3_nt: TGTGCCAGCTCACCTAGCGGGGGTCTAGCTAGCACAGATACGCAGTATTTT; clone_size: once; j_call: TRBJ2-3; v_call: TRBV18; d_call: TRBD2
cdr3_aa: CASSVGGSYNEQFF; cdr3_nt: TGTGCCAGCAGCGTAGGAGGGTCCTACAATGAGCAGTTCTTC; clone_size: NA; j_call: TRBJ2-1; v_call: TRBV9; d_call: NA
cdr3_aa: CASSLSGGGSYEQYF; cdr3_nt: TGTGCCAGCAGCCTCTCCGGGGGAGGCTCCTACGAGCAATACTTC; clone_size: NA; j_call: TRBJ2-7; v_call: TRBV5-4; d_call: NA
cdr3_aa: CASSQAGLANEQYF; cdr3_nt: TGTGCCAGCAGCCAGGCTGGACTAGCCAACGAGCAGTACTTC; clone_size: NA; j_call: TRBJ2-7; v_call: TRBV3-1/TRBV3-2; d_call: TRBD2
cdr3_aa: CASSSGQNEKLFF; cdr3_nt: TGTGCCAGCAGTTCCGGACAGAATGAAAAACTGTTTTTT; clone_size: NA; j_call: TRBJ1-4; v_call: TRBV28; d_call: NA
cdr3_aa: CASSPPNPGERPQETQYF; cdr3_nt: TGTGCCAGCTCACCACCGAACCCGGGGGAAAGACCGCAAGAGACCCAGTACTTC; clone_size: once; j_call: TRBJ2-5; v_call: TRBV18; d_call: NA
cdr3_aa: CASSSGTVGQPQHF; cdr3_nt: TGTGCCAGCAGTTCCGGGACAGTTGGTCAGCCCCAGCATTTT; clone_size: NA; j_call: TRBJ1-5; v_call: TRBV5-8; d_call: TRBD1
cdr3_aa: CSASLVSNYGYTF; cdr3_nt: TGCAGTGCTAGTTTAGTTTCTAACTATGGCTACACCTTC; clone_size: NA; j_call: TRBJ1-2; v_call: TRBV20-1; d_call: NA
cdr3_aa: CASSFYSRGDRTDTQYF; cdr3_nt: TGCGCCAGCAGCTTTTATTCGCGGGGGGACCGCACAGATACGCAGTATTTT; clone_size: NA; j_call: TRBJ2-3; v_call: TRBV5-1; d_call: TRBD2
cdr3_aa: CAGTGGGYEQYF; cdr3_nt: TGTGCCGGGACAGGGGGCGGCTACGAGCAGTACTTC; clone_size: NA; j_call: TRBJ2-7; v_call: TRBV30; d_call: TRBD1
cdr3_aa: CASSQVNIAGSYNEQFF; cdr3_nt: TGCGCCAGCAGCCAAGTTAATATAGCAGGGTCCTACAATGAGCAGTTCTTC; clone_size: NA; j_call: TRBJ2-1; v_call: TRBV4-3; d_call: NA
cdr3_aa: CASSGGRTSGILNEQFF; cdr3_nt: TGTGCCAGCAGCGGAGGGAGAACTAGCGGGATTTTAAATGAGCAGTTCTTC; clone_size: NA; j_call: TRBJ2-1; v_call: TRBV9; d_call: TRBD2
cdr3_aa: CASSDRLAKNIQYF; cdr3_nt: TGTGCCAGCAGTGACAGACTAGCCAAAAACATTCAGTACTTC; clone_size: NA; j_call: TRBJ2-4; v_call: TRBV6-1; d_call: NA